Listed below are T cell receptor beta chains from one sample, sequenced in a study of blood T cell repertoires in COVID-19. TCRdb's copy holds only in-frame clones and misses some; the assay was immunoSEQ multiplex PCR. The sample consists of around 250,000 clones, 86% of them appearing once. The source material was PBMCs or T cells enriched from blood (not recorded which). These receptors all stem from a man younger than 35 who had recovered from COVID-19. The CDR3 runs from the conserved cysteine through the conserved F or W.

J: TRBJ2-1; V: TRBV28; CDR3: CASNQGISYNEQFF
J: TRBJ2-7; V: TRBV11-3; CDR3: CASSSGRAGLAGVEQYF
J: TRBJ1-2; V: TRBV2; CDR3: CASSEGWAAQGYGYTF
J: TRBJ2-3; V: TRBV30; CDR3: CAWTSGISTDTQYF
J: TRBJ2-7; V: TRBV5-1; CDR3: CASRIGLADSYEQYF
J: TRBJ1-1; V: TRBV20-1; CDR3: CSARVAGLNTEAFF
J: TRBJ2-2; V: TRBV18; CDR3: CASSPLGLSGNTGELFF
J: TRBJ2-7; V: TRBV5-1; CDR3: CASSPVVGTGDYEQYF
J: TRBJ2-1; V: TRBV4-1; CDR3: CASSQDRGAGAHNEQFF
J: TRBJ2-1; V: TRBV2; CDR3: CAARDRDHNEQFF
J: TRBJ2-7; V: TRBV4-1; CDR3: CASSQLPGGLYEQYF
J: TRBJ2-1; V: TRBV7-9; CDR3: CASTYGTERHNEQFF
J: TRBJ2-2; V: TRBV24-1; CDR3: CATSDLAGVSGELFF
J: TRBJ2-1; V: TRBV5-1; CDR3: CASSRDRSYNEQFF
J: TRBJ2-1; V: TRBV11-2; CDR3: CASSLDLGGSYNEQFF
J: TRBJ1-2; V: TRBV7-8; CDR3: CASSLRNYGYTF
J: TRBJ2-5; V: TRBV3-1/TRBV3-2; CDR3: CASSQLTGGGETQYF
J: TRBJ1-3; V: TRBV6-5; CDR3: CASSASQGNTIYF
J: TRBJ1-2; V: TRBV5-4; CDR3: CASSLVLQEGVRFGYTF
J: TRBJ1-1; V: TRBV4-1; CDR3: CASSQEQGVTEAFF
J: TRBJ1-1; V: TRBV6-5; CDR3: CASSPGTGSTEAFF
J: TRBJ1-5; V: TRBV4-1; CDR3: CASSNYQGYSNQPQHF
J: TRBJ2-3; V: TRBV11-3; CDR3: CASSLERVGEARTDTQYF
J: TRBJ2-2; V: TRBV19; CDR3: CASSPGEVNTGELFF
J: TRBJ2-7; V: TRBV25-1; CDR3: CASSQTGIVSYEQYF
J: TRBJ1-6; V: TRBV3-1/TRBV3-2; CDR3: CASSQQGRSPLHF
J: TRBJ2-1; V: TRBV5-4; CDR3: CASSLELAGLYNEQFF
J: TRBJ1-6; V: TRBV6-1; CDR3: CASSDGYSSYNSPLHF
J: TRBJ2-7; V: TRBV28; CDR3: CASSPTTSGTYEQYF
J: TRBJ1-4; V: TRBV2; CDR3: CASRAGRGFTTNEKLFF
J: TRBJ2-5; V: TRBV6-5; CDR3: CASSPGTSRETQYF
J: TRBJ1-6; V: TRBV4-2; CDR3: CASSQDGLGGYNSPLHF
J: TRBJ1-5; V: TRBV7-2; CDR3: CASSPQTGNQPQHF
J: TRBJ1-6; V: TRBV30; CDR3: CAWRVRTVGNSPLHF
J: TRBJ2-7; V: TRBV24-1; CDR3: CATSDIGTSGGSYEQYF
J: TRBJ2-1; V: TRBV28; CDR3: CASSPRSESYNEQFF
J: TRBJ2-5; V: TRBV5-6; CDR3: CASSFEETQYF
J: TRBJ2-7; V: TRBV12-3/TRBV12-4; CDR3: CASSFVSYEQYF
J: TRBJ1-6; V: TRBV19; CDR3: CASSPLEGSSYNSPLHF
J: TRBJ1-1; V: TRBV3-1/TRBV3-2; CDR3: CASSQEPGQGGRTEAFF
J: TRBJ1-6; V: TRBV9; CDR3: CASSPLDTGGSPLHF
J: TRBJ1-5; V: TRBV21-1; CDR3: CASSARDCDQPQHF
J: TRBJ2-7; V: TRBV11-1; CDR3: CASSPKRDRAYEQYF
J: TRBJ2-1; V: TRBV7-8; CDR3: CASSPTSGRATFYNEQFF
J: TRBJ2-7; V: TRBV5-1; CDR3: CASKRTSGSVEQYF
J: TRBJ1-3; V: TRBV5-1; CDR3: CASSLGTGKGNTIYF
J: TRBJ2-7; V: TRBV7-8; CDR3: CASSLGWQAQGAYEQYF